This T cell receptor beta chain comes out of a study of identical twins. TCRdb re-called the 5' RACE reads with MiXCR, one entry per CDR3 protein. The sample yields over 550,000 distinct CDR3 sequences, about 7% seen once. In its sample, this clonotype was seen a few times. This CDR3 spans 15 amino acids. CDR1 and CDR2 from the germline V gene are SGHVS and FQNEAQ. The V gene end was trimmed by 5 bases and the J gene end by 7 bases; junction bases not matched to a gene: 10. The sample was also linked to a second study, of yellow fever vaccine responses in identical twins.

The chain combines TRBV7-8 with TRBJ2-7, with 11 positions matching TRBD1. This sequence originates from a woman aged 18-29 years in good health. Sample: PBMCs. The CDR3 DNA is TGTGCCAGCAGCGCGACCGGGACAGGGGGTCGGGAGCAGTACGTC. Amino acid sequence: CASSATGTGGREQYV.